Detailed here is one T cell receptor (beta chain). This sample was included in a study of radiotherapy plus CTLA-4 blockade in lung cancer. The protocol was immunoSEQ multiplex PCR, while the TCRdb copy is restricted to in-frame clones and leaves out a portion. Here the sample spans more than 90,000 clones, more than 65% being singletons. This CDR3 region has 13 residues. The germline CDR1 and CDR2 sequences are SGHDN and FVKESK. V gave up 2 bases and J gave up 7 bases; unmatched junction bases: 3. This material consisted of peripheral blood, taken from a patient treated with radiotherapy plus ipilimumab. The chain is built from TRBV14 and TRBJ1-2; 8 nucleotides agree with TRBD1. The receptor comes from a human donor with non-small cell lung cancer that progressed on radiotherapy plus ipilimumab. Some clones in this sample may be carry-over from other donors' samples. The CDR3 region is CASSQQGAGGYTF. Written as DNA, the CDR3 is TGTGCCAGCAGCCAACAGGGGGCAGGTGGCTACACCTTC.